Shown below are 24 T cell receptor beta chains from a single sample sequenced in a study of T cell changes during pregnancy in multiple sclerosis. Measured with immunoSEQ multiplex PCR; TCRdb has only the in-frame clones, and not every one. The table shows tens of thousands of clones, with just over 90% occurring only once. The sample in question was peripheral blood, obtained in the first trimester of pregnancy. The source of these receptors is a female donor with multiple sclerosis, enrolled in a pregnancy study.

The chain combines TRBV5-1 with TRBJ2-1; 7 nucleotides align to TRBD2. CDR3 size: 13 residues. CDR1 is SGHRS and CDR2 is YFSETQ in the germline V gene. V lost 2 bases, J lost 9 bases, and 5 bases stayed unmatched. CDR3 nucleotide sequence: TGCGCCAGCAGCTTTGCGGGAGAGGGTGAGCAGTTCTTC. It encodes CASSFAGEGEQFF.

As DNA, the CDR3 is TGTGCCAGCAGCCGCCAAAATGAGGGGGCAGGCACCTACGAGCAGTACTTC. It is translated as CASSRQNEGAGTYEQYF. The gene calls are TRBV13 and TRBJ2-7; 7 bases map to TRBD1. The CDR3 has 17 residues. The V gene end was trimmed by 5 bases and the J gene end by 2 bases; junction bases not matched to a gene: 15. Germline V CDR1 and CDR2: PRHDT, FYEKMQ (reference sequence).

The chain uses TRBV6-1 and TRBJ2-3, with 8 bases identical to TRBD2. Per germline, CDR1 MNHNS and CDR2 SASEGT. The J segment lost 1 base and the V segment lost 8 bases, leaving 8 bases of the junction unmatched. The CDR3 is 15 amino acids. CDR3 sequence reads: CASSSTGGRTDTQYF. The CDR3 region has the DNA TGTGCCAGCTCTTCGACGGGAGGGCGCACAGATACGCAGTATTTT.

This chain joins TRBV4-3 and TRBJ1-1; the match to TRBD1 covers 10 bases. The CDR3 runs 17 residues. Germline V gene lookup returns CDR1 LGHNA and CDR2 YSLEER. Germline trimming cut 0 bases from V and 4 bases from J; bases unmatched to any gene: 8. This chain's CDR3 is CASSQDRDRGGSTEAFF. Here the CDR3 DNA reads TGCGCCAGCAGCCAAGACCGGGACAGGGGTGGGAGCACTGAAGCTTTCTTT.

V and J are TRBV27 and TRBJ1-2; D uncertain. CDR3 length: 13 amino acids. Germline V CDR1 and CDR2: MNHEY, SMNVEV (reference sequence). V was shortened by 5 bases and J by 3 bases, with 10 bases between the two germline ends. The CDR3: CASSLSIDYGYTF. In DNA, the CDR3 is TGTGCCAGCAGTCTGTCTATCGACTATGGCTACACCTTC.

The chain recombines TRBV7-2 with TRBJ1-1; TRBD1 matches at 8 bases. The CDR3 has 14 residues. Trimming at V came to 5 bases and at J to 5 bases, leaving 7 bases not matched to a gene. Germline V gives CDR1 SGHTA, CDR2 FQGNSA. The CDR3 spells CASSLDRAVTEAFF. The CDR3 DNA reads as TGTGCCAGCAGCCTGGACAGGGCCGTGACTGAAGCTTTCTTT. The variable domain in full, completed from reference TRBV7-2 and TRBJ1-1, reads GAGVSQSPSNKVTEKGKDVELRCDPISGHTALYWYRQSLGQGLEFLIYFQGNSAPDKSGLPSDRFSAERTGGSVSTLTIQRTQQEDSAVYLCASSLDRAVTEAFFGQGTRLTVV.

The chain is built from TRBV5-4 and TRBJ2-5, with 7 nucleotides matching TRBD1. CDR3 length: 13 residues. V lost 4 bases and J lost 6; bases outside the gene matches: 6. Germline loops: CDR1 SGHNT, CDR2 YYREEE (reference sequence). CDR3: CASSDRVAKTQYF. The CDR3 DNA sequence: TGTGCCAGCAGCGACAGGGTTGCAAAGACCCAGTACTTC.

V usage is TRBV5-8 and J usage is TRBJ1-5; TRBD1 aligns across 9 bases. The germline CDR1 and CDR2 sequences are SGHTS and YDEGEE. The length of the CDR3 is 16 residues. The junction had 6 bases not matched to a gene; V was cut back by 3 bases and J by 2 bases. This CDR3 reads CASSSTGGAGNQPQHF. CDR3 DNA sequence: TGTGCCAGCAGCTCTACAGGGGGCGCGGGCAATCAGCCCCAGCATTTT. The full variable domain, its missing parts supplied by reference TRBV5-8 and TRBJ1-5, is EAGVTQSPTHLIKTRGQQATLRCSPISGHTSVYWYQQALGLGLQFLLWYDEGEERNRGNFPPRFSGRQFPNYSSELNVNALELEDSALYLCASSSTGGAGNQPQHFGDGTRLSIL.

CDR3 protein: CASSGPGQGGGYTF. The CDR3 coding sequence is TGTGCCAGCAGTGGGCCGGGACAGGGCGGGGGCTACACCTTC. V gene TRBV2 combines with J gene TRBJ1-2; TRBD1 aligns across 9 bases. V lost 4 bases and J lost 8; bases outside the gene matches: 8. CDR1 is SNHLY, CDR2 FYNNEI, per germline. The CDR3 consists of 14 residues.

The rearrangement joins TRBV5-8 to TRBJ2-7; a weak D match, TRBD2 (6 bases). The CDR3 contains 16 residues. Per germline, CDR1 SGHTS and CDR2 YDEGEE. Trimming stripped 0 bases from V and 0 bases from J, with 13 bases between. The CDR3 coding sequence is TGTGCCAGCAGCTTGGGAGTAGCGGCCCTCTCCTACGAGCAGTACTTC. Translated, it gives CASSLGVAALSYEQYF.

The rearrangement links TRBV4-3 to TRBJ2-7; 11 bases are shared with TRBD1. Losses at the gene ends were 3 bases for V and 2 bases for J; bases not matched to a gene: 0. CDR3 length equals 14 residues. Per germline, CDR1 LGHNA and CDR2 YSLEER. The chain's CDR3 is CASSQGQGAYEQYF. The CDR3 DNA reads as TGCGCCAGCAGCCAGGGACAGGGGGCCTACGAGCAGTACTTC.

The chain links TRBV10-3 to TRBJ1-2, with 7 bases that match TRBD1. The CDR3 length is 14 residues. J lost 4 bases, V lost 3 bases, and 5 bases had no gene match. Germline V gene lookup returns CDR1 ENHRY and CDR2 SYGVKD. Here the CDR3 reads CAISEKGAGYGYTF. Here the CDR3 DNA reads TGTGCCATCAGTGAAAAGGGGGCCGGCTATGGCTACACCTTC.

J is TRBJ2-7 and V is TRBV4-3; the match to TRBD2 covers 9 bases. The length of the CDR3 is 15 residues. V was clipped by 0 bases and J by 6 bases; unmatched bases: 6. Germline V gene data show CDR1 as LGHNA and CDR2 as YSLEER. This chain's CDR3 is CASSQDRSGGGEQYF. CDR3 DNA sequence: TGCGCCAGCAGCCAAGATCGTAGCGGGGGTGGCGAGCAGTACTTC.

The V gene is TRBV30, the J gene TRBJ1-2, with D possibly matching TRBD1 (6 bases). From germline, CDR1 is GTSNPN and CDR2 SVGIG (reference sequence). V gave up 0 bases and J gave up 2 bases, with 28 bases separating them. The CDR3 is 20 residues long. The CDR3 DNA reads as TGTGCCTGGAGTGTCCCCAGGACAGCACAATACCGCCGAAGAAACTATGGCTACACCTTC. Residues: CAWSVPRTAQYRRRNYGYTF.

This chain joins TRBV30 and TRBJ2-3; 11 nucleotides align to TRBD2. From germline, CDR1 is GTSNPN and CDR2 SVGIG (reference sequence). The V segment lost 2 bases and the J segment 4 bases; nucleotides outside the gene matches: 20. The CDR3 contains 20 residues. CDR3 in DNA: TGTGCCTGGAGTAGAGAGCGTAGCGGGGGGGCCTCGTTAATGCCAGATACGCAGTATTTT. It encodes CAWSRERSGGASLMPDTQYF. Combining the CDR3 with reference TRBV30 and TRBJ2-3 gives the whole variable domain SQTIHQWPATLVQPVGSPLSLECTVEGTSNPNLYWYRQAAGRGLQLLFYSVGIGQISSEVPQNLSASRPQDRQFILSSKKLLLSDSGFYLCAWSRERSGGASLMPDTQYFGPGTRLTVL.

The genes are TRBV30 and TRBJ2-2; weak D call: TRBD1 (7 bases). In germline, CDR1 is GTSNPN, CDR2 SVGIG (reference sequence). V was clipped by 0 bases and J by 0 bases, with 11 bases between them. The CDR3 loop spans 16 amino acids. The CDR3 DNA follows: TGTGCCTGGAGTGTAGGAGGGGGCGCGAACACCGGGGAGCTGTTTTTT. The encoded protein is CAWSVGGGANTGELFF.

The chain joins TRBV7-2 to TRBJ2-2; D is possibly TRBD1 (6 bases). The CDR3 is 15 residues long. Germline V CDR1 and CDR2: SGHTA, FQGNSA. The V and J ends lost 3 bases and 0 bases respectively, with 8 bases between them. CDR3 loop: CASSLWDTNTGELFF. DNA for the CDR3: TGTGCCAGCAGCTTGTGGGACACGAACACCGGGGAGCTGTTTTTT.

This clone was seen only a few times. The genes are TRBV19 and TRBJ1-2; 7 nucleotides line up with TRBD1. V shed 9 bases, J shed 7 bases, and the junction held 8 bases outside the gene matches. The CDR3 contains 12 residues. Germline loops: CDR1 LNHDA, CDR2 SQIVND (reference sequence). Here the CDR3 DNA reads TGTGCCAGCGACACAGGGGTTGGTGGCTACACCTTC. Protein product: CASDTGVGGYTF.

This clone was observed a handful of times. The chain joins TRBV30 to TRBJ1-5; 7 nucleotides line up with TRBD1. CDR1 is GTSNPN and CDR2 is SVGIG in the germline V gene (reference sequence). The length of the CDR3 is 12 residues. Unmatched junction bases numbered 4, after V lost 7 bases and J lost 4 bases. In DNA, the CDR3 is TGTGCCTTCTTGACAGGGAATCAGCCCCAGCATTTT. Protein: CAFLTGNQPQHF.

CDR3 DNA: TGCGCCAGCAGCTTGGTTTCAGCGGGCCTAAGCACAGATACGCAGTATTTT. Translated: CASSLVSAGLSTDTQYF. This chain joins TRBV5-1 and TRBJ2-3; weak D call: TRBD2 (6 bases). The CDR3 consists of 17 residues. V lost 0 bases, J lost 0 bases, and 14 bases lay in between. Germline V lookup: CDR1 SGHRS, CDR2 YFSETQ.

This clone is a singleton in its sample. V gene TRBV19 combines with J gene TRBJ1-1, with unresolved D. Germline V gene sequence: CDR1 LNHDA, CDR2 SQIVND (reference sequence). Trimming cost V 5 bases and J 1 base, with 5 bases left between them. This CDR3 spans 12 amino acids. CDR3 coding DNA: TGTGCCAGTAGTGGCAGGAACACTGAAGCTTTCTTT. Residues: CASSGRNTEAFF.

The CDR3 bases are TGTGCCAGCTCCAGTTACCCCCCGACATTGTCCTACGAGCAGTACTTC. It codes for CASSSYPPTLSYEQYF. V is TRBV18 and J is TRBJ2-7; no clear D. The CDR3 has 16 residues. Trimming took off 6 bases at V and 1 base at J, with 19 bases between the two ends. Looked up from germline, CDR1 is KGHSH and CDR2 is LQKENI.

This chain connects TRBV15 to TRBJ2-3, with D unclear. CDR1 and CDR2 from the germline V gene are LNHNV and YYDKDF (reference sequence). The CDR3 covers 12 residues. V gave up 8 bases and J gave up 4 bases, with 10 bases separating them. In nucleotides, the CDR3 is TGTGCCACCTCTCTCAGGTCAGATACGCAGTATTTT. This translates into CATSLRSDTQYF.

The V gene is TRBV19, the J gene TRBJ1-5, with 8 bases matching TRBD1. With 4 bases clipped from V and 0 bases from J, the junction kept 5 bases outside the gene matches. This CDR3 has 16 amino acids. Germline V gene data show CDR1 as LNHDA and CDR2 as SQIVND (reference sequence). CDR3 amino acids: CASSTGQGLSNQPQHF. CDR3 DNA sequence: TGTGCCAGTAGTACAGGACAGGGCCTTAGCAATCAGCCCCAGCATTTT.